A single sample gave rise to the 24 T cell receptor beta chains below, sequenced in a study of T cells after yellow fever vaccination. TCRdb passed the 5' RACE reads through MiXCR, listing each CDR3 protein once. This sample has some 320,000 distinct CDR3 sequences; 8.7% occur once, and the top ten carry under 20%. The starting material was PBMCs, obtained on the day of the first yellow fever vaccination. These receptors originate from a man between 18 and 29 years old who received the YFV17D yellow fever vaccine.

This clonotype was counted a few times. The chain combines TRBV11-2 with TRBJ1-2; no reliable D call. Per the germline V gene, CDR1 is SGHAT and CDR2 is FQNNGV. Trimming pared 3 bases from V and 7 bases from J, leaving 12 bases between. The CDR3 is 13 residues long. CDR3 residues: CASSFYRGSGYTF. The CDR3 DNA sequence: TGTGCCAGCAGCTTTTACCGGGGTAGTGGCTACACCTTC.

This clonotype was counted only a few times. The V gene is TRBV24-1, the J gene TRBJ2-5; D is ambiguous. The CDR3 spans 12 residues. The V end lost 4 bases, the J end lost 5 bases, and 7 bases lay between the germline ends. Germline-derived CDR1 and CDR2 are KGHDR and SFDVKD. This CDR3 reads CATSDSHETQYF. The CDR3 nucleotides read TGTGCCACCAGTGACTCCCATGAGACCCAGTACTTC.

This chain joins TRBV12-3 or TRBV12-4 and TRBJ2-2; 8 nucleotides agree with TRBD2. The CDR3 contains 20 residues. After removal of 3 bases from V and 3 bases from J, the junction contained 18 bases not matched to a gene. The CDR3: CASSFRGAGGPPEDTGELFF. CDR3 DNA sequence: TGTGCCAGCAGTTTTCGAGGGGCGGGGGGCCCCCCCGAGGACACCGGGGAGCTGTTTTTT.

The chain joins TRBV4-3 to TRBJ1-1; D is ambiguous. This CDR3 comprises 16 residues. Germline assignment: CDR1 LGHNA and CDR2 YSLEER. V was pared by 6 bases and J by 0 bases, with 17 bases between. CDR3 in amino acids: CASSQSWLGVNTEAFF. The CDR3 DNA reads as TGCGCCAGCAGTCAGAGTTGGCTCGGTGTGAACACTGAAGCTTTCTTT.

This clonotype was recorded many times. The rearrangement uses TRBV7-6 and TRBJ1-3; 7 bases agree with TRBD1. Germline V CDR1 and CDR2: SGHVS, FNYEAQ. The CDR3 is 17 amino acids. Unmatched junction bases numbered 10, after V lost 5 bases and J lost 0 bases. CDR3 in amino acids: CASSPRGQLSSGNTIYF. The CDR3 DNA reads TGTGCCAGCAGCCCGAGGGGACAGCTCAGCTCTGGAAACACCATATATTTT.

There are a few counts of this clonotype. This chain links TRBV5-1 with TRBJ1-4; D is uncertain. The CDR3 sequence is 16 residues long. Germline values: CDR1 SGHRS, CDR2 YFSETQ. The germline V and J ends were trimmed by 0 bases and 8 bases, with 17 bases remaining between them. Here the CDR3 DNA reads TGCGCCAGCAGCTTGGCCTCGCCAATCCGAGGGGAAAAACTGTTTTTT. Translation gives CASSLASPIRGEKLFF.

In this sample, this clonotype turned up many times. V usage is TRBV6-2 or TRBV6-3 and J usage is TRBJ2-7, with TRBD1 as a possible D gene (5 bases). CDR1 MNHEY and CDR2 SVGEGT come from the germline V gene. V dropped 2 bases and J dropped 7 bases, with 15 bases sitting between them. This CDR3 is 14 amino acids long. The CDR3 DNA is TGTGCCAGCAGTTACGGGCCAGGGCGATGGGAGCAGTACGTC. Its protein is CASSYGPGRWEQYV.

The table lists this clonotype with a few counts. The chain carries TRBV5-1 and TRBJ1-2, with unresolved D. Germline values: CDR1 SGHRS, CDR2 YFSETQ. The CDR3 is 15 residues long. Between the trimmed V and J ends, which lost 0 bases and 3 bases, there was a span of 12 bases. Here the CDR3 DNA reads TGCGCCAGCAGCTTGGAGGCAGGTCTCGACTATGGCTACACCTTC. This encodes CASSLEAGLDYGYTF.

This sequence joins TRBV4-1 and TRBJ2-3; D not certain. Trimming cost V 7 bases and J 8 bases, with 10 bases left between them. Germline-derived CDR1 and CDR2 are MGHRA and YSYEKL. This CDR3 is 11 amino acids long. Written as DNA, the CDR3 is TGCGCCAGCAACTATGGTGGTACGCAGTATTTT. This encodes CASNYGGTQYF.

The chain carries TRBV19 and TRBJ2-3; D call uncertain. This CDR3 region has 13 residues. The V gene's germline CDR1 is LNHDA and CDR2 SQIVND (reference sequence). Trimming removed 1 base at V and 4 bases at J, with 6 bases between. The CDR3 bases are TGTGCCAGTAGTATAGGCCCCCCAGATACGCAGTATTTT. Protein product: CASSIGPPDTQYF.

This clonotype was counted at least ten times. The chain recombines TRBV5-1 with TRBJ2-1; weak D call: TRBD1 (7 bases). The CDR3 is 15 amino acids. Germline V CDR1 and CDR2: SGHRS, YFSETQ. V lost 6 bases and J 7 bases, leaving 20 bases between the germline ends. The CDR3 loop is CASTRGDWAGNEQFF. CDR3 DNA: TGCGCCAGCACCAGGGGGGACTGGGCCGGTAATGAGCAGTTCTTC.

This clonotype was counted between two and nine times. The genes are TRBV12-3 or TRBV12-4 and TRBJ2-2; 10 bases line up with TRBD1. CDR3 size: 14 residues. The V segment lost 7 bases and the J segment 6 bases; nucleotides outside the gene matches: 5. CDR3 DNA sequence: TGTGCCAGCACCCCGACAGGGGGCCCCGGGGAGCTGTTTTTT. Translation gives CASTPTGGPGELFF.

The V gene is TRBV7-2, the J gene TRBJ1-4; 7 nucleotides agree with TRBD1. The ends lost 4 bases at V and 0 bases at J; junction bases unmatched: 2. The CDR3 is made up of 15 amino acids. Germline CDR1 and CDR2: SGHTA and FQGNSA. The CDR3: CASSSDRATNEKLFF. CDR3 sequence (DNA): TGTGCCAGCAGCTCAGACAGGGCAACTAATGAAAAACTGTTTTTT.

This clonotype was seen only a few times. V and J are TRBV7-9 and TRBJ2-2, with D uncertain. With 1 base removed from V and 4 bases from J, the gap between germline ends came to 10 bases. CDR1 is SEHNR and CDR2 is FQNEAQ in the germline V gene (reference sequence). The CDR3 is made up of 15 amino acids. The CDR3 nucleotides read TGTGCCAGCAGCTTAGGTCGCGGACCCACCGGGGAGCTGTTTTTT. Protein: CASSLGRGPTGELFF.

The table lists this clonotype with a few counts. The V and J genes are TRBV20-1 and TRBJ2-1; D is undetermined. V shed 6 bases and J shed 7 bases, with 10 bases lying between them. Per the germline V gene, CDR1 is DFQATT and CDR2 is SNEGSKA (reference sequence). The CDR3 consists of 11 residues. CDR3 sequence reads: CSAPQLNEQFF. For the CDR3, the DNA is TGCAGTGCGCCCCAGTTGAATGAGCAGTTCTTC.

A few counts support this clonotype. V gene TRBV7-6 combines with J gene TRBJ1-5; 7 bases fit TRBD1. Trimming took 5 bases from V and 4 from J; bases not matched to a gene: 8. CDR1 is SGHVS, CDR2 FNYEAQ, per germline. The CDR3 extends over 15 amino acids. The CDR3 DNA sequence: TGTGCCAGCAGCGTCGGGACAGATCCTAATCAGCCCCAGCATTTT. It encodes CASSVGTDPNQPQHF.

This clonotype showed up just a few times. The rearrangement uses TRBV5-1 and TRBJ2-7; no clear D gene. CDR3 length equals 14 residues. V was shortened by 7 bases and J by 3 bases, with 17 bases between the two germline ends. The germline V gene has CDR1 SGHRS and CDR2 YFSETQ. The CDR3 DNA reads TGCGCCAGCCGCGTGTCCGGATTTGACTACGAGCAGTACTTC. Translating it yields CASRVSGFDYEQYF. Filled out from reference TRBV5-1 and TRBJ2-7, the complete variable domain reads KAGVTQTPRYLIKTRGQQVTLSCSPISGHRSVSWYQQTPGQGLQFLFEYFSETQRNKGNFPGRFSGRQFSNSRSEMNVSTLELGDSALYLCASRVSGFDYEQYFGPGTRLTVT.

This clonotype was recorded a few times. The V call is TRBV15, the J call TRBJ1-2; TRBD1 is a possible D gene (5 bases). The CDR3 loop spans 14 amino acids. From germline, CDR1 is LNHNV and CDR2 YYDKDF (reference sequence). V lost 0 bases to trimming and J lost 7 bases, with 12 bases between them. CDR3: CATSRDQGNGGYTF. The CDR3 nucleotides read TGTGCCACCAGCAGAGATCAGGGCAACGGTGGCTACACCTTC. Based on the CDR3 plus reference TRBV15 and TRBJ1-2, the full variable domain is DAMVIQNPRYQVTQFGKPVTLSCSQTLNHNVMYWYQQKSSQAPKLLFHYYDKDFNNEADTPDNFQSRRPNTSFCFLDIRSPGLGDTAMYLCATSRDQGNGGYTFGSGTRLTVV.

This clonotype was counted a few times. The V gene is TRBV5-4, the J gene TRBJ2-7, with a possible D match to TRBD1 (6 bases). Germline V lookup: CDR1 SGHNT, CDR2 YYREEE (reference sequence). Trimming cost V 4 bases and J 4 bases, with 12 bases left between them. The CDR3 totals 13 residues. The CDR3 sequence: CASSQGTEYEQYF. The CDR3 nucleotides read TGTGCCAGCAGCCAGGGGACCGAGTACGAGCAGTACTTC.

The sample holds a few counts of this clonotype. The chain combines TRBV4-3 with TRBJ2-2; 8 bases map to TRBD2. The CDR3 is 17 amino acids. Germline-derived CDR1 and CDR2 are LGHNA and YSLEER. V lost 3 bases to trimming and J lost 3 bases; unmatched junction nucleotides: 9. CDR3 in amino acids: CASSQDHPGGYTGELFF. CDR3 nucleotide sequence: TGCGCCAGCAGCCAGGACCACCCGGGAGGGTACACCGGGGAGCTGTTTTTT.

This clonotype was recorded at least ten times. This sequence joins TRBV6-5 and TRBJ1-1; D gene ambiguous. The CDR3 runs to 14 residues. Per germline, CDR1 MNHEY and CDR2 SVGAGI. The V end was cut by 2 bases, the J end by 5 bases, with 12 bases between. The DNA of the CDR3 is TGTGCCAGCAGTTACATGAGCCTCGGGACTGAAGCTTTCTTT. Its translation is CASSYMSLGTEAFF.

This rearrangement joins TRBV6-5 to TRBJ1-5, with D perhaps matching TRBD1 (5 bases). The CDR3 has 15 residues. The germline V gene has CDR1 MNHEY and CDR2 SVGAGI. Trimming left V 0 bases short and J 3 bases short, with 9 bases between. The CDR3 protein is CASSYSSGYNQPQHF. The CDR3 nucleotides read TGTGCCAGCAGTTACTCGTCAGGGTACAATCAGCCCCAGCATTTT.

There are many counts of this clonotype. The chain couples TRBV15 to TRBJ2-3; D is unclear. The CDR3 is 15 amino acids. V was cut by 0 bases and J by 4 bases, with 11 bases left in between. CDR1 and CDR2 from the germline V gene are LNHNV and YYDKDF (reference sequence). The CDR3 nucleotides read TGTGCCACCAGCAGAGATCCTGTAGGTTCAGATACGCAGTATTTT. This encodes CATSRDPVGSDTQYF. The full variable domain, in which reference TRBV15 and TRBJ2-3 provide the parts outside the CDR3, is DAMVIQNPRYQVTQFGKPVTLSCSQTLNHNVMYWYQQKSSQAPKLLFHYYDKDFNNEADTPDNFQSRRPNTSFCFLDIRSPGLGDTAMYLCATSRDPVGSDTQYFGPGTRLTVL.

This chain connects TRBV5-6 to TRBJ2-7; D perhaps matches TRBD1 (6 bases). The V gene lost 4 bases and the J gene lost 2 bases, with 16 bases spanning the gap. There are 15 residues in the CDR3. The germline V gene has CDR1 SGHDT and CDR2 YYEEEE. The chain's CDR3 is CASSPPPGQPYEQYF. Written as DNA, the CDR3 is TGTGCCAGCAGCCCTCCCCCCGGACAGCCCTACGAGCAGTACTTC.